These 22 T cell receptor beta chains came from one sample sequenced in a study of Ad26.COV2.S vaccination and SARS-CoV-2 variants. Treatment denoted: some 20 received Ad26.COV2.S at low or high dose, single or two shots; several received placebo; per-sample allocation not given. Sampling was done on day 63 after the first vaccine or placebo injection. TCRdb's copy holds only in-frame clones and misses some; the assay was immunoSEQ multiplex PCR. In the table there are about 350,000 clones, around 88% of which are singletons. Sequenced material: peripheral blood, taken in a trial of Ad26.COV2.S vaccine versus placebo. The receptor set was obtained from a person between 18 and 65 years old who received the Ad26.COV2.S COVID-19 vaccine or a placebo.

This chain joins TRBV19 and TRBJ1-1; TRBD1 aligns across 7 bases. CDR3 length: 17 residues. Trimming at V came to 4 bases and at J to 1 base, leaving 12 bases not matched to a gene. CDR1 LNHDA and CDR2 SQIVND come from the germline V gene (reference sequence). CDR3: CASSSDRALSANTEAFF. The DNA of the CDR3 is TGTGCCAGTAGTAGTGACAGGGCCTTATCGGCGAACACTGAAGCTTTCTTT.

The J gene is TRBJ1-5, the V gene TRBV28; 11 bases are shared with TRBD1. CDR1 MDHEN and CDR2 SYDVKM come from the germline V gene. The CDR3 loop spans 17 amino acids. V lost 6 bases to trimming and J lost 10 bases; unmatched junction nucleotides: 17. As DNA, the CDR3 is TGTGCCAGCAGCAATCGGGACAGGGGGTCTCGGGCCGGCCCCCAGCATTTT. Its protein product is CASSNRDRGSRAGPQHF.

This chain uses TRBV7-9 with TRBJ2-5; no clear D gene. The germline CDR1 and CDR2 sequences are SEHNR and FQNEAQ (reference sequence). The CDR3 loop spans 14 amino acids. The V and J ends lost 2 bases and 1 base respectively, with 8 bases between them. CDR3 in DNA: TGTGCCAGCAGCTTATTGGCAGGCCAAGAGACCCAGTACTTC. Translated: CASSLLAGQETQYF.

This clone was picked up a small number of times. The rearrangement joins TRBV28 to TRBJ1-2; weak D call: TRBD1 (6 bases). CDR3 length: 14 residues. The V and J ends lost 2 bases and 6 bases respectively, with 13 bases between them. CDR1 is MDHEN, CDR2 SYDVKM, per germline. The CDR3 loop is CASSLGGQVDGYTF. CDR3 coding DNA: TGTGCCAGCAGTTTAGGGGGCCAGGTCGATGGCTACACCTTC.

The chain joins TRBV19 to TRBJ2-7; TRBD1 matches at 8 bases. V lost 6 bases to trimming and J lost 7 bases; unmatched junction nucleotides: 14. The CDR3 loop spans 15 amino acids. The germline V gene has CDR1 LNHDA and CDR2 SQIVND (reference sequence). Written as DNA, the CDR3 is TGTGCCAGTAGCCCCGTTACAGGGGGTTTAGGGGAGCAGTACTTC. This translates into CASSPVTGGLGEQYF.

The V and J genes are TRBV10-3 and TRBJ1-1; 8 bases agree with TRBD1. V gave up 6 bases and J gave up 8 bases; unmatched junction bases: 8. Germline lookup yields CDR1 ENHRY and CDR2 SYGVKD. The CDR3 sequence is 13 residues long. The CDR3 sequence: CAISPGQGSEAFF. CDR3 coding DNA: TGTGCCATCAGCCCTGGACAGGGTTCGGAAGCTTTCTTT.

The chain has TRBV7-9 and TRBJ1-1; D remains unclear. CDR3 length equals 11 residues. V lost 5 bases and J lost 10, with 11 bases in between. Per the germline V gene, CDR1 is SEHNR and CDR2 is FQNEAQ (reference sequence). The CDR3 sequence: CASSRLELAFF. CDR3 bases: TGTGCCAGCAGCCGGTTAGAGCTAGCTTTCTTT.

This clone was seen once. The chain links TRBV5-1 to TRBJ1-1; D unresolved. Germline CDR1 and CDR2: SGHRS and YFSETQ. V dropped 0 bases and J dropped 4 bases, with 7 bases sitting between them. The CDR3 extends over 13 amino acids. This CDR3 is CASSLGAGTEAFF. The CDR3 DNA follows: TGCGCCAGCAGCTTGGGGGCAGGCACTGAAGCTTTCTTT.

The chain combines TRBV7-9 with TRBJ1-5; D perhaps matches TRBD1 (5 bases). V lost 5 bases to trimming and J lost 3 bases, with 11 bases between them. From germline, CDR1 is SEHNR and CDR2 FQNEAQ (reference sequence). The CDR3 totals 14 residues. The CDR3 nucleotides read TGTGCCAGCAGCCCCCAGGGCGTCAATCAGCCCCAGCATTTT. Its translation is CASSPQGVNQPQHF.

This rearrangement joins TRBV4-1 to TRBJ2-3; D gene unclear. The germline V and J ends were trimmed by 5 bases and 4 bases, with 10 bases remaining between them. This CDR3 comprises 13 residues. In germline, CDR1 is MGHRA, CDR2 YSYEKL. The CDR3 loop reads CASSITPSDTQYF. The CDR3 coding sequence is TGCGCCAGCAGCATAACACCGTCAGATACGCAGTATTTT.

The gene calls are TRBV12-3 or TRBV12-4 and TRBJ2-3; no clear D gene. The CDR3 has 12 amino acids. V was shortened by 10 bases and J by 4 bases, with 12 bases between the two germline ends. CDR3 DNA sequence: TGTGCCACCTCCTCAGATCCAGATACGCAGTATTTT. It specifies CATSSDPDTQYF.

The V call is TRBV27, the J call TRBJ1-5; no definite D call. Germline loops: CDR1 MNHEY, CDR2 SMNVEV (reference sequence). Trimming removed 5 bases from V and 4 bases from J, with 18 bases in between. This CDR3 has 16 residues. The CDR3 sequence is CASSPRESIINQPQHF. Written as DNA, the CDR3 is TGTGCCAGCAGTCCCCGGGAGAGCATAATTAATCAGCCCCAGCATTTT.

This chain connects TRBV7-2 to TRBJ1-5; no firm D call. Looked up from germline, CDR1 is SGHTA and CDR2 is FQGNSA. Trimming shortened V by 1 base and J by 1 base, and 11 bases separated the two germline ends. The CDR3 length is 16 residues. The CDR3 loop reads CASSLVWGGSNQPQHF. CDR3 nucleotides: TGTGCCAGCAGCTTAGTTTGGGGTGGGAGCAATCAGCCCCAGCATTTT.

This clone came up once. V usage is TRBV5-1 and J usage is TRBJ2-5; possibly TRBD1 for D (5 bases). CDR3 length: 14 residues. The V end was cut by 0 bases, the J end by 1 base, with 7 bases between. The germline CDR1 and CDR2 sequences are SGHRS and YFSETQ. The CDR3 loop is CASSLEGAQETQYF. The CDR3 region has the DNA TGCGCCAGCAGCTTGGAAGGGGCCCAAGAGACCCAGTACTTC.

The V gene is TRBV11-2, the J gene TRBJ2-7, with 7 bases aligning to TRBD1. The CDR3 runs 15 residues. The V segment lost 1 base and the J segment 4 bases; nucleotides outside the gene matches: 7. Germline V gives CDR1 SGHAT, CDR2 FQNNGV. The chain's CDR3 is CASSLVAGTVYEQYF. The CDR3 DNA follows: TGTGCCAGCAGCTTAGTAGCTGGGACAGTGTACGAGCAGTACTTC.

CDR3 amino acids: CATSDPADSGTGVEKLFF. CDR3 nucleotide sequence: TGTGCCACCAGTGATCCAGCCGACAGCGGGACAGGGGTAGAAAAACTGTTTTTT. V and J are TRBV24-1 and TRBJ1-4; 10 nucleotides match TRBD1. The CDR3 runs to 18 residues. V gave up 3 bases and J gave up 8 bases; unmatched junction bases: 14. Germline V CDR1 and CDR2: KGHDR, SFDVKD.

The chain carries TRBV29-1 and TRBJ1-2; the D gene is possibly TRBD1 (5 bases). The germline V gene encodes CDR1 SQVTM and CDR2 ANQGSEA. V shed 4 bases and J shed 2 bases, with 11 bases lying between them. The CDR3 has 13 residues. DNA of the CDR3: TGCAGCGTTGGACAGCGCTTAAACTATGGCTACACCTTC. The encoded protein is CSVGQRLNYGYTF.

The rearrangement uses TRBV6-5 and TRBJ1-1; no reliable D call. The length of the CDR3 is 13 residues. CDR1 is MNHEY and CDR2 is SVGAGI in the germline V gene. V was trimmed by 0 bases and J by 4 bases, leaving 6 bases between them. In DNA form, the CDR3 reads TGTGCCAGCAGTTACTCGGGCATCACTGAAGCTTTCTTT. Encoded protein: CASSYSGITEAFF.

This clone was seen repeatedly, ten times or more. The V call is TRBV7-2, the J call TRBJ2-3; D may be TRBD1 or TRBD2 (5 bases each). This CDR3 is 18 amino acids long. In germline, CDR1 is SGHTA, CDR2 FQGNSA. V was clipped by 5 bases and J by 3 bases, with 24 bases between them. The CDR3 protein is CASSRLGRTTVSTDTQYF. CDR3 sequence (DNA): TGTGCCAGCAGCCGGTTGGGACGGACAACCGTCTCTACAGATACGCAGTATTTT.

V is TRBV24-1 and J is TRBJ2-3, with D possibly TRBD2 on 6 matching bases. The CDR3 consists of 15 residues. V was clipped by 5 bases and J by 0 bases, with 11 bases between them. Germline V gene data show CDR1 as KGHDR and CDR2 as SFDVKD. The CDR3 nucleotides read TGTGCCACCAGTGTGGGTGCGGGGAGCACAGATACGCAGTATTTT. Translated: CATSVGAGSTDTQYF.

J is TRBJ1-5 and V is TRBV28; weak D call: TRBD1 (6 bases). The germline CDR1 and CDR2 sequences are MDHEN and SYDVKM. Between the trimmed V and J ends, which lost 3 bases and 4 bases, there was a span of 16 bases. The CDR3 sequence is 16 residues long. CDR3 sequence reads: CASSFFRGTSNQPQHF. The CDR3 nucleotides are TGTGCCAGCAGTTTTTTCAGGGGAACAAGTAATCAGCCCCAGCATTTT.

This chain joins TRBV28 and TRBJ1-2, with 7 bases that match TRBD1. Trimming at V came to 7 bases and at J to 8 bases, leaving 10 bases not matched to a gene. Germline CDR1 and CDR2: MDHEN and SYDVKM. The CDR3 has 13 amino acids. The CDR3 nucleotides are TGTGCCAGCATTGTCACAGGGGCTAGCGGCTACACCTTC. As protein: CASIVTGASGYTF.